The 28 T cell receptor beta chains reported below all come from one sample, sequenced in a study of Graves' ophthalmopathy and Graves' hyperthyroidism. The authors amplified TCR beta CDR3 regions from RNA transcripts. Second-round multiplex PCR came after a first-round RT-PCR that employed HTBI primers. From the multiplex PCR reads, TCRdb called clonotypes with MiXCR, one entry per CDR3 protein. The top ten clones hold 5.5% to 8% of a sample with roughly 400,000 distinct CDR3 sequences, 15% of them seen once. The specimen sequenced was peripheral blood. These TCRs come from a woman in her late teens or twenties with stable Graves' hyperthyroidism.

This clonotype was observed many times. Written as DNA, the CDR3 is TGTGCCACCAGTGATAGAGGGGGCGGAAAAGCTTTCTTT. This translates into CATSDRGGGKAFF. This chain connects TRBV24-1 to TRBJ1-1, with TRBD1 identical over 7 bases. J gave up 9 bases and V 3 bases, and 6 bases lay outside the gene matches. Germline V gene sequence: CDR1 KGHDR, CDR2 SFDVKD. This CDR3 region has 13 residues.

This clonotype has at least ten counts. The chain is built from TRBV6-1 and TRBJ1-1, with D possibly matching TRBD1 (5 bases). Germline-derived CDR1 and CDR2 are MNHNS and SASEGT. This CDR3 is built from 15 residues. Trimming took off 5 bases at V and 0 bases at J, with 13 bases between the two ends. This CDR3 reads CASSLGGTLNTEAFF. CDR3 DNA: TGTGCCAGCAGTCTCGGGGGGACTTTGAACACTGAAGCTTTCTTT.

The V and J genes are TRBV5-4 and TRBJ1-1; D remains unclear. Looked up from germline, CDR1 is SGHNT and CDR2 is YYREEE (reference sequence). This CDR3 spans 19 amino acids. V lost 0 bases, J lost 0 bases, and 21 bases lay in between. The CDR3 loop is CASSLEEGGLHLMNTEAFF. For the CDR3, the DNA is TGTGCCAGCAGCTTGGAAGAAGGAGGACTGCACCTTATGAACACTGAAGCTTTCTTT.

This clonotype has ten or more counts. The chain uses TRBV7-2 and TRBJ1-1; D not certain. The V and J ends lost 1 base and 4 bases respectively, with 7 bases between them. Germline CDR1 SGHTA, CDR2 FQGNSA. The CDR3 length is 13 residues. This CDR3 is CASSLVKVTEAFF. The CDR3 DNA is TGTGCCAGCAGCTTAGTCAAGGTCACTGAAGCTTTCTTT.

This clonotype was recorded many times. This rearrangement joins TRBV6-5 to TRBJ1-2, with D possibly being TRBD1 (5 bases). Trimming shortened V by 5 bases and J by 4 bases, and 14 bases separated the two germline ends. The V gene's germline CDR1 is MNHEY and CDR2 SVGAGI. The CDR3 is made up of 14 amino acids. CDR3 loop: CASSPPTDSYGYTF. In nucleotides, the CDR3 is TGTGCCAGCAGTCCTCCGACAGACAGCTATGGCTACACCTTC.

The chain combines TRBV7-3 with TRBJ1-1; D is ambiguous. This CDR3 region has 13 residues. CDR1 and CDR2 from the germline V gene are SGHTA and FQGTGA. Trimming cost V 5 bases and J 8 bases, with 15 bases left between them. The CDR3 reads CASSPGWVLEAFF. CDR3 nucleotides: TGTGCCAGCAGCCCCGGGTGGGTGCTGGAAGCTTTCTTT.

The chain links TRBV12-5 to TRBJ1-1, with D hard to call. V was clipped by 6 bases and J by 5 bases, with 25 bases between them. This CDR3 contains 17 residues. The germline gives CDR1 LGHNT, CDR2 FRNRAP. The CDR3 protein is CASGIGGFGIRGTEAFF. CDR3 bases: TGTGCTAGTGGCATTGGTGGATTCGGGATCCGAGGGACTGAAGCTTTCTTT.

This clonotype was counted at least ten times. The V gene is TRBV20-1, the J gene TRBJ1-3, with D uncertain. The V gene's germline CDR1 is DFQATT and CDR2 SNEGSKA (reference sequence). This CDR3 has 12 residues. Between the trimmed V and J ends, which lost 6 bases and 3 bases, there was a span of 9 bases. CDR3 region: CSALGFGNTIYF. The CDR3 region has the DNA TGCAGTGCCCTTGGGTTTGGAAACACCATATATTTT.

This clonotype showed up many times. This chain uses TRBV6-5 with TRBJ1-2, with 8 bases that match TRBD1. Per germline, CDR1 MNHEY and CDR2 SVGAGI. CDR3 size: 14 residues. After removal of 6 bases from V and 6 bases from J, the junction contained 9 bases not matched to a gene. The CDR3 sequence is CASRPTGVRHGYTF. DNA for the CDR3: TGTGCCAGCAGGCCGACAGGGGTACGACATGGCTACACCTTC.

This clonotype was seen repeatedly, ten times or more. This chain uses TRBV9 with TRBJ1-1; D is ambiguous. V was shortened by 3 bases and J by 4 bases, with 7 bases between the two germline ends. CDR3 size: 12 residues. Looked up from germline, CDR1 is SGDLS and CDR2 is YYNGEE. CDR3 sequence reads: CASSGLGTEAFF. The CDR3 nucleotides are TGTGCCAGCAGCGGCCTGGGCACTGAAGCTTTCTTT.

This clonotype was seen a handful of times. V and J are TRBV3-1 and TRBJ1-1; D is perhaps TRBD1 (6 bases). The ends were cut back, 5 bases at V and 0 bases at J, with 13 bases in the middle. This CDR3 contains 15 residues. The germline V gene has CDR1 LGHDT and CDR2 YNNKEL (reference sequence). This CDR3 is CASSTGTGVNTEAFF. The CDR3, as DNA: TGTGCCAGCAGCACAGGGACTGGAGTGAACACTGAAGCTTTCTTT.

J is TRBJ1-5 and V is TRBV19, with a tentative D call TRBD1 (6 bases). Trimming pared 8 bases from V and 0 bases from J, leaving 11 bases between. CDR3 size: 14 residues. Germline V CDR1 and CDR2: LNHDA, SQIVND (reference sequence). In DNA form, the CDR3 reads TGTGCCAGTGGGGGCCGGGGTAGCAATCAGCCCCAGCATTTT. Its protein is CASGGRGSNQPQHF.

This clonotype has ten or more counts. This sequence joins TRBV28 and TRBJ2-2, with TRBD2 identical over 7 bases. The V segment lost 1 base and the J segment 4 bases; nucleotides outside the gene matches: 6. Germline V CDR1 and CDR2: MDHEN, SYDVKM. The CDR3 is 16 amino acids. In DNA form, the CDR3 reads TGTGCCAGCAGTTTATTGGCTTCGGGGGGCACCGGGGAGCTGTTTTTT. Translated: CASSLLASGGTGELFF.

This clonotype occurred a few times. A much larger clone is a single base away; this may be a read error. This CDR3 is CASSRPVQGDGYTF. DNA of the CDR3: TGTGCCAGTAGCCGGCCGGTACAGGGGGATGGCTACACCTTC. The V call is TRBV19, the J call TRBJ1-2; TRBD1 agrees at 8 bases. The germline V gene has CDR1 LNHDA and CDR2 SQIVND (reference sequence). The CDR3 is made up of 14 amino acids. The V and J ends lost 6 bases and 6 bases, in that order; junction bases with no gene match: 9.

J is TRBJ2-2 and V is TRBV4-1; the match to TRBD2 covers 8 bases. Germline-derived CDR1 and CDR2 are MGHRA and YSYEKL. Trimming took 5 bases from V and 6 from J; bases not matched to a gene: 8. The CDR3 contains 15 residues. Written as DNA, the CDR3 is TGCGCCAGCAGCGGCGGGGGGATAGAGGCCGGGGAGCTGTTTTTT. It is translated as CASSGGGIEAGELFF.

This clonotype was counted only a few times. The DNA of the CDR3 is TGCGCCAGCAGCTTGCGGCGGGGGGGCCGTAGCACCGGGGAGCTGTTTTTT. Its translation is CASSLRRGGRSTGELFF. The rearrangement joins TRBV5-1 to TRBJ2-2; 9 positions match TRBD2. The CDR3 contains 17 residues. Germline V gene sequence: CDR1 SGHRS, CDR2 YFSETQ. With 1 base clipped from V and 4 bases from J, the junction kept 8 bases outside the gene matches.

This clonotype was seen ten or more times. The gene calls are TRBV5-1 and TRBJ2-5, with D possibly being TRBD2 (5 bases). This CDR3 is 12 amino acids long. Germline lookup yields CDR1 SGHRS and CDR2 YFSETQ. V lost 6 bases and J lost 7, with 13 bases in between. As DNA, the CDR3 is TGCGCCAGCAATGGAGGAATCGGGACCCAGTACTTC. Protein product: CASNGGIGTQYF.

This chain joins TRBV7-9 and TRBJ2-7, with D possibly TRBD1 on 5 matching bases. Trimming stripped 3 bases from V and 3 bases from J, with 9 bases between. The CDR3 extends over 13 amino acids. Germline CDR1 reads SEHNR; CDR2 reads FQNEAQ (reference sequence). The chain's CDR3 is CASSFREVYEQYF. The DNA of the CDR3 is TGTGCCAGCAGCTTCAGGGAAGTCTACGAGCAGTACTTC.

About this clonotype: A single base separates this from a much larger clone, so it may be a read error. The chain carries TRBV24-1 and TRBJ2-2, with no clear D. CDR3 length: 14 residues. Per the germline V gene, CDR1 is KGHDR and CDR2 is SFDVKD. Trimming took 4 bases from V and 1 from J, leaving 6 bases between them. The CDR3 loop is CATSEVMNTGELFF. CDR3 DNA sequence: TGTGCCACCAGTGAGGTGATGAACACCGGGGAGCTGTTTTTT.

This clonotype was observed at least ten times. The rearrangement links TRBV6-1 to TRBJ1-2; D may be TRBD1 (6 bases). V was cut by 6 bases and J by 4 bases, with 18 bases left in between. This CDR3 is 15 amino acids long. Germline V CDR1 and CDR2: MNHNS, SASEGT. CDR3 loop: CASSQTGPDGYGYTF. The CDR3 DNA is TGTGCCAGCAGCCAAACAGGGCCGGATGGCTATGGCTACACCTTC.

The sample holds many counts of this clonotype. The rearrangement links TRBV24-1 to TRBJ2-5; D possibly corresponds to TRBD1 (6 bases). The CDR3 is 14 amino acids. Trimming shortened V by 9 bases and J by 4 bases, and 17 bases separated the two germline ends. CDR1 and CDR2 from the germline V gene are KGHDR and SFDVKD. Written as DNA, the CDR3 is TGTGCCACCGGGCAGGGGAGTTTACGAGAGACCCAGTACTTC. As protein: CATGQGSLRETQYF.

This chain links TRBV14 with TRBJ2-5; no definite D call. The V and J ends lost 2 bases and 5 bases respectively, with 9 bases between them. CDR1 and CDR2 (germline): SGHDN, FVKESK. The CDR3 totals 13 residues. CDR3 sequence (DNA): TGTGCCAGCAGCCAAAGAGGTGTGGAGACCCAGTACTTC. It yields the protein CASSQRGVETQYF.

This clonotype was detected many times. CDR3 bases: TGTGCCAGCAGTCCGCGGACAGGGGGCACCGGGGAGCTGTTTTTT. Translation: CASSPRTGGTGELFF. The chain recombines TRBV6-2 or TRBV6-3 with TRBJ2-2; 10 nucleotides match TRBD1. The CDR3 runs 15 residues. V lost 5 bases and J lost 4; bases outside the gene matches: 4. From germline, CDR1 is MNHEY and CDR2 SVGEGT.

This clonotype was observed at least ten times. V usage is TRBV7-9 and J usage is TRBJ2-7, with D perhaps TRBD1 (6 bases). From germline, CDR1 is SEHNR and CDR2 FQNEAQ (reference sequence). This CDR3 has 12 residues. Trimming pared 5 bases from V and 5 bases from J, leaving 10 bases between. The CDR3: CASSQTGNEQYF. Written as DNA, the CDR3 is TGTGCCAGCAGCCAGACAGGTAACGAGCAGTACTTC.

The gene calls are TRBV2 and TRBJ1-5; 8 nucleotides line up with TRBD1. Germline V CDR1 and CDR2: SNHLY, FYNNEI. The CDR3 runs to 13 residues. With 3 bases clipped from V and 7 bases from J, the junction kept 2 bases outside the gene matches. The chain's CDR3 is CASSDRGHQPQHF. DNA of the CDR3: TGTGCCAGCAGTGACAGGGGGCACCAGCCCCAGCATTTT.

This clonotype was seen ten or more times. The genes are TRBV12-3 or TRBV12-4 and TRBJ1-2, with unresolved D. This CDR3 has 19 residues. V gave up 2 bases and J gave up 2 bases, with 24 bases separating them. The CDR3 sequence is CASSLNGIVLGRRNYGYTF. Here the CDR3 DNA reads TGTGCCAGCAGTTTAAATGGTATTGTTTTAGGGCGTCGAAACTATGGCTACACCTTC.

This clonotype has ten or more counts. V usage is TRBV14 and J usage is TRBJ1-1; no reliable D call. V lost 1 base and J lost 2, with 5 bases in between. This CDR3 is 13 amino acids long. Germline values: CDR1 SGHDN, CDR2 FVKESK. The CDR3 nucleotides are TGTGCCAGCAGCCAAGCCTTAAACACTGAAGCTTTCTTT. Protein product: CASSQALNTEAFF.

At least ten counts were recorded for this clonotype. In DNA, the CDR3 is TGCGCCAGCAGCTGGGGGACAGGGGGAGGCTACGAGCAGTACTTC. Protein: CASSWGTGGGYEQYF. V is TRBV5-1 and J is TRBJ2-7, with TRBD1 matching 11 bases. CDR3 length equals 15 residues. Per germline, CDR1 SGHRS and CDR2 YFSETQ. Trimming took 3 bases from V and 3 from J; bases not matched to a gene: 5.